Reported below is one TCR beta chain. The antigen is not known. Other DNA sequences within the sample encode an identical CDR3. The sample comes from a study of cytomegalovirus exposure and HLA in healthy donors. Primers included in the PCR were 60 Vbeta and 13 Jbeta primers. Assay used: immunoSEQ multiplex PCR; TCRdb lists only in-frame clones, some missing. This table holds 150,000 to 200,000 clones, about 70% found once. Trimming took off 1 base at V and 0 bases at J, with 10 bases between the two ends. The CDR3 spans 15 residues. CDR1 and CDR2 from the germline V gene are SGHTA and FQGNSA. Study observations and caveats: Later on, a genetic analysis was performed. It linked a missense variant in DCLRE1C with V- and J-gene trimming of TCR beta. The study recorded fewer than 200 TCR beta chains that were cytomegalovirus-associated.

The sample taken for sequencing was PBMCs. The sequence was collected from a male donor in good health and CMV-seronegative. J is TRBJ2-7 and V is TRBV7-2, with D maybe TRBD1 (5 bases). The CDR3 reads CASSLGTGFSYEQYF. The CDR3 coding sequence is TGTGCCAGCAGCTTAGGCACAGGCTTCTCCTACGAGCAGTACTTC.